This T cell receptor (beta chain) derives from a study of blood T cell repertoires in COVID-19. V was clipped by 4 bases and J by 7 bases, with 17 bases between them. The germline gives CDR1 SNHLY, CDR2 FYNNEI. CDR3 length equals 15 residues. Recruitment covered 20 to 25 US areas and drew participants whose ages spanned roughly 18 to 90 years. Cohort 3 donors were reported recovered after two negative PCRs, clearance, or symptom resolution. This clone has only a few counts. TCRdb's copy holds only in-frame clones and misses some; the assay was immunoSEQ multiplex PCR. The table records some 490,000 clones, 75% to 90% of them present only once.

This clonotype originated in a woman aged 60-75 years who had recovered from COVID-19. Sequenced: PBMCs or T cells enriched from blood (not recorded which). The chain is built from TRBV2 and TRBJ2-1; D possibly corresponds to TRBD2 (6 bases). The CDR3 nucleotides are TGTGCCAGCAGTGTAGAAACTAGCTACCGGAATGAGCAGTTCTTC. It encodes CASSVETSYRNEQFF.